The TCR beta chain described here comes from a study of blood T cell repertoires in COVID-19. On the study more broadly: PBMCs, B-cell-depleted T cells, or T cells were the source of the cDNA or gDNA that made up the material.

The method was immunoSEQ multiplex PCR; TCRdb's version includes in-frame clones alone and lacks a portion of them. The sample contains fewer than 250,000 clones, 84% of which appear only once. The CDR3 covers 16 residues. J lost 6 bases, V lost 3 bases, and 7 bases had no gene match. Germline lookup yields CDR1 SGHNT and CDR2 YENEEA. The study recruited people aged 18 to 89 years across some 23 US areas. Resolution of symptoms, clearance, or two negative PCRs was present in recovered Cohort 3 donors. The TCR originated in a middle-aged woman who had recovered from COVID-19. The sample taken for sequencing was PBMCs or T cells enriched from blood (not recorded which). The chain couples TRBV11-3 to TRBJ2-1; 11 nucleotides line up with TRBD2. CDR3 protein: CASSFQATSGINEQFF. Here the CDR3 DNA reads TGTGCCAGCAGCTTTCAGGCGACTAGCGGGATCAATGAGCAGTTCTTC. The whole variable domain, remainder taken from reference TRBV11-3 and TRBJ2-1, is EAGVVQSPRYKIIEKKQPVAFWCNPISGHNTLYWYLQNLGQGPELLIRYENEEAVDDSQLPKDRFSAERLKGVDSTLKIQPAELGDSAVYLCASSFQATSGINEQFFGPGTRLTVL.